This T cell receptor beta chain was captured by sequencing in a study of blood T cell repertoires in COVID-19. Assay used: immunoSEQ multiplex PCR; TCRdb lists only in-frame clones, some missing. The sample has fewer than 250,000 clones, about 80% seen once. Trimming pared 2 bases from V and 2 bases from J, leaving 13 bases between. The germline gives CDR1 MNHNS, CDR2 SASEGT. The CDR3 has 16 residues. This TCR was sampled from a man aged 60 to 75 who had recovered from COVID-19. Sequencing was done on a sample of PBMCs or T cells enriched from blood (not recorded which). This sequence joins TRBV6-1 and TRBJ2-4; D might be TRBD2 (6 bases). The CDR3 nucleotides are TGTGCCAGCAGTGAAAGTTGGGGGGACCCCAAAAACATTCAGTACTTC. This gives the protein CASSESWGDPKNIQYF.